The rows below give T cell receptor beta chains drawn from one sample of a study of CD8+CD57+ T cells in acquired aplastic anemia. MiXCR, run by TCRdb on the reads, gives a single entry per CDR3 protein. The sample contains around 200,000 distinct CDR3 sequences, roughly 56% of which appear only once. The sequenced sample was sorted CD4+, CD8+, or CD8+CD57+ T cells (not recorded which) from PBMCs. These receptor sequences come from a human donor in good health, serving as a control. CDR3s include the opening cysteine and the closing phenylalanine or tryptophan. D genes are given only for firm matches.

>TRBD1|TRBV6-6
CASRTRGTGASYEQYF
>TRBD1|TRBV7-8
CASSHLQGLSGYTF
>-|TRBV24-1
CATSDFLSDEQFF
>TRBD2|TRBV5-4
CASSFGGGRTDTQYF
>TRBD1|TRBV5-1
CASSRTGPNSPLHF
>TRBD2|TRBV29-1
CSVEAPGTTSYEQYF
>-|TRBV9
CASSVDEGSSAGYTF
>-|TRBV7-2
CASSLWPDQETQYF
>TRBD1|TRBV2
CASTGQGLTEAFF
>-|TRBV10-3
CAISENDSREQYF
>-|TRBV24-1
CAASGRANTGELFF
>TRBD1|TRBV10-3
CAISETGTGQGNTEAFF
>-|TRBV25-1
CASSDRGADGYGYTF
>-|TRBV7-2
CASSLSQGYNEQFF
>TRBD1|TRBV7-8
CASDRGTSGANVLTF
>TRBD1|TRBV7-2
CASSGKGTGPTEAFF